These 19 T cell receptor beta chains came from one sample sequenced in a study of monozygotic twins with cystic fibrosis. Some clones are missing from TCRdb's copy, which holds only in-frame ones; the method was immunoSEQ multiplex PCR. The sample lists about 32,000 clones; roughly 90% were seen once. Sequencing used blood. Receptors were obtained from a girl aged 2-15 years with cystic fibrosis.

CDR3 coding DNA: TGTGCCAGCAGCACCCGGGACAGGACTAATGAAAAACTGTTTTTT. It codes for CASSTRDRTNEKLFF. The J gene is TRBJ1-4, the V gene TRBV28; 8 bases map to TRBD1. The CDR3 has 15 residues. The germline gives CDR1 MDHEN, CDR2 SYDVKM. The V segment lost 6 bases and the J segment 2 bases; nucleotides outside the gene matches: 5.

The chain combines TRBV6-6 with TRBJ1-1; D gene unclear. The CDR3 is 14 amino acids. The V end lost 6 bases, the J end lost 1 base, and 12 bases lay between the germline ends. The germline gives CDR1 MNHNY, CDR2 SVGAGI (reference sequence). DNA of the CDR3: TGTGCCAGCAGGCAGCAGGTTTCGAACACTGAAGCTTTCTTT. This sequence encodes CASRQQVSNTEAFF.

The CDR3 nucleotides read TGTGCCAGCAGTGACAGGGCTAATGAAAAACTGTTTTTT. This sequence encodes CASSDRANEKLFF. The gene calls are TRBV6-1 and TRBJ1-4; a possible D gene is TRBD1 (5 bases). Trimming took off 3 bases at V and 3 bases at J, with 5 bases between the two ends. The CDR3 covers 13 residues. The germline CDR1 and CDR2 sequences are MNHNS and SASEGT.

The chain carries TRBV19 and TRBJ2-3; D is ambiguous. The CDR3 has 13 residues. Trimming left V 5 bases short and J 2 bases short, with 8 bases between. Germline CDR1 and CDR2: LNHDA and SQIVND (reference sequence). The chain's CDR3 is CASSRAYTDTQYF. The CDR3 DNA sequence: TGTGCCAGTAGTCGAGCATACACAGATACGCAGTATTTT.

V usage is TRBV21-1 and J usage is TRBJ1-4; the table's TRBD1 call for D was not verified on the DNA. TRBV21-1 is a pseudogene locus. The CDR3 totals 16 residues. In DNA form, the CDR3 reads TGTGCCAGCAGCCAACCCTACAGGTGGGGTACGGAAAAACTGTTTTTT. Amino acids: CASSQPYRWGTEKLFF.

This chain links TRBV5-6 with TRBJ2-1, with 16 bases matching TRBD2. There are 16 residues in the CDR3. After removal of 4 bases from V and 9 bases from J, the junction contained 7 bases not matched to a gene. Germline CDR1 and CDR2: SGHDT and YYEEEE. CDR3 bases: TGTGCCAGCAGCGCCGGGACTAGCGGGGGGGCTGGTGAGCAGTTCTTC. This gives the protein CASSAGTSGGAGEQFF.

The genes are TRBV5-1 and TRBJ2-1, with 9 nucleotides matching TRBD2. V shed 3 bases, J shed 1 base, and the junction held 5 bases outside the gene matches. Germline CDR1 is SGHRS and CDR2 is YFSETQ. This CDR3 is built from 16 residues. The CDR3 nucleotides read TGCGCCAGCAGCTCTTTGACTAGCGGTTCCTACAATGAGCAGTTCTTC. This sequence encodes CASSSLTSGSYNEQFF.

The chain couples TRBV10-3 to TRBJ1-1; D possibly corresponds to TRBD1 (5 bases). The germline gives CDR1 ENHRY, CDR2 SYGVKD. Between the trimmed V and J ends, which lost 5 bases and 1 base, there was a span of 5 bases. The CDR3 runs to 12 residues. The CDR3 nucleotides read TGTGCCATCAGTCAGGGGAACACTGAAGCTTTCTTT. Its translation: CAISQGNTEAFF.

This chain joins TRBV9 and TRBJ2-7; 7 nucleotides agree with TRBD2. The CDR3 contains 14 residues. CDR1 and CDR2 (germline): SGDLS, YYNGEE. Unmatched junction bases numbered 7, after V lost 3 bases and J lost 4 bases. For the CDR3, the DNA is TGTGCCAGCAGCGCCGGGGCGGGAGTGTACGAGCAGTACTTC. Residues: CASSAGAGVYEQYF.

This chain connects TRBV6-1 to TRBJ2-6, with D hard to call. The V and J ends lost 1 base and 0 bases respectively, with 4 bases between them. The germline CDR1 and CDR2 sequences are MNHNS and SASEGT. This CDR3 is 15 amino acids long. In nucleotides, the CDR3 is TGTGCCAGCAGTGAAGGGGACTCTGGGGCCAACGTCCTGACTTTC. Amino acid sequence: CASSEGDSGANVLTF.

The rearrangement joins TRBV19 to TRBJ1-2; D remains ambiguous. Germline CDR1 and CDR2: LNHDA and SQIVND (reference sequence). Trimming removed 5 bases at V and 3 bases at J, with 16 bases between. This CDR3 has 15 residues. CDR3 loop: CASSPEDADHYGYTF. The CDR3 DNA follows: TGTGCCAGTAGTCCGGAGGATGCAGACCACTATGGCTACACCTTC.

The chain carries TRBV19 and TRBJ1-1; the D is unclear. Looked up from germline, CDR1 is LNHDA and CDR2 is SQIVND (reference sequence). V lost 5 bases to trimming and J lost 6 bases, with 7 bases between them. The CDR3 consists of 11 residues. The CDR3 here is CASSLFSEAFF. CDR3 bases: TGTGCCAGTAGTCTGTTTTCTGAAGCTTTCTTT.

V is TRBV7-9 and J is TRBJ1-1; 9 bases agree with TRBD1. From germline, CDR1 is SEHNR and CDR2 FQNEAQ (reference sequence). V dropped 4 bases and J dropped 1; count of bases not matched to a gene: 7. The CDR3 is made up of 16 amino acids. CDR3 nucleotides: TGTGCCAGCAGCTACAGGGGGCTACGAGGGAACACTGAAGCTTTCTTT. Its translation: CASSYRGLRGNTEAFF.

The chain couples TRBV5-4 to TRBJ1-3; D unresolved. CDR1 is SGHNT and CDR2 is YYREEE in the germline V gene (reference sequence). CDR3 length: 15 residues. Trimming left V 7 bases short and J 0 bases short, with 14 bases between. In DNA form, the CDR3 reads TGTGCCAGCGAGGATCACAGTGACTCTGGAAACACCATATATTTT. This translates into CASEDHSDSGNTIYF.

The chain recombines TRBV18 with TRBJ1-6; D ambiguous. The CDR3 has 16 amino acids. The V end lost 3 bases, the J end lost 0 bases, and 9 bases lay between the germline ends. Looked up from germline, CDR1 is KGHSH and CDR2 is LQKENI. The CDR3 DNA is TGTGCCAGCTCACCGACGCGGAGCTCCTATAATTCACCCCTCCACTTT. Protein product: CASSPTRSSYNSPLHF.

The rearrangement links TRBV7-2 to TRBJ2-3; D call uncertain. This CDR3 region has 15 residues. Per germline, CDR1 SGHTA and CDR2 FQGNSA. With 1 base removed from V and 0 bases from J, the gap between germline ends came to 8 bases. The CDR3 DNA follows: TGTGCCAGCAGCTTAGGGACGACTAGCACAGATACGCAGTATTTT. This encodes CASSLGTTSTDTQYF.

The chain carries TRBV4-1 and TRBJ1-3; D might be TRBD1 (5 bases). CDR3 length: 20 residues. The V gene lost 0 bases and the J gene lost 4 bases, with 25 bases spanning the gap. CDR1 is MGHRA and CDR2 is YSYEKL in the germline V gene. The CDR3 region has the DNA TGCGCCAGCAGCCAAGATATGGGATTCGGCCAGGGTAGACTCGGAAACACCATATATTTT. Its protein product is CASSQDMGFGQGRLGNTIYF.

This rearrangement joins TRBV4-3 to TRBJ1-1; no definite D call. V was cut by 3 bases and J by 4 bases, with 18 bases left in between. From germline, CDR1 is LGHNA and CDR2 YSLEER. This CDR3 spans 16 amino acids. CDR3 region: CASSQTAAAGGTEAFF. Here the CDR3 DNA reads TGCGCCAGCAGCCAGACGGCCGCGGCAGGCGGCACTGAAGCTTTCTTT.

Written as DNA, the CDR3 is TGTGCCAGCAGCGAGACAGGGCCTAGGGAGACCCAGTACTTC. It translates to CASSETGPRETQYF. This chain joins TRBV9 and TRBJ2-5; 7 nucleotides match TRBD1. The CDR3 consists of 14 residues. CDR1 and CDR2 (germline): SGDLS, YYNGEE. V lost 3 bases and J lost 5; bases outside the gene matches: 7.